This T cell receptor (beta chain) was identified in a study of neurological immune-mediated disorders. The length of the CDR3 is 15 residues. V dropped 3 bases and J dropped 4 bases, with 15 bases sitting between them. Germline loops: CDR1 MRHNA, CDR2 SNTAGT. Study outcomes and limitations: Whereas HTLV-1-associated myelopathy showed the most TCR clonal expansion, multiple sclerosis showed the least, with levels below those of healthy controls.

This clonotype was detected many times. Its matching antigen is unknown. The cDNA came from 5'RACE, which used 10-nucleotide random UMIs. MiXCR was run by TCRdb on the 5' RACE reads, yielding one entry per CDR3 protein. Of around 83,000 distinct CDR3 sequences in the sample, 12% to 15% are singletons; the top ten hold approximately 7.5%. Sequenced material: PBMCs. V gene TRBV6-4 combines with J gene TRBJ1-2; no clear D gene. The TCR sequence derives from a woman between 50 and 59 years old in good health. The CDR3 region has the DNA TGTGCCAGCAGTGAGGAAGTTTCCCTTTTCTATGGCTACACCTTC. This sequence encodes CASSEEVSLFYGYTF.